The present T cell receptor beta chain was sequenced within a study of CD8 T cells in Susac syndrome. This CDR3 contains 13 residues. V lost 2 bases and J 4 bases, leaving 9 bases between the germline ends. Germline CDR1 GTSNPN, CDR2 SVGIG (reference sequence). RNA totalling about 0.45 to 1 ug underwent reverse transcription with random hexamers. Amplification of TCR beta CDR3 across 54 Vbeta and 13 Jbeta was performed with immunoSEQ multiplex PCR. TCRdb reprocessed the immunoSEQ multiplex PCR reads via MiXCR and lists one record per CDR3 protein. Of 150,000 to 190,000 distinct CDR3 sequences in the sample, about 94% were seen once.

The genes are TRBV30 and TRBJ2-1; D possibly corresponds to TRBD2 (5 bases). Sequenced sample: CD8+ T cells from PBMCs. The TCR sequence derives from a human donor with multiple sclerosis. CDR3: CAWSTGSYNEQFF. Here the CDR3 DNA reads TGTGCCTGGAGTACGGGATCTTACAATGAGCAGTTCTTC.